The next 13 T cell receptor beta chains were all read from a single sample in a study of T cell responses to AZD1222 COVID-19 vaccine. Measured with immunoSEQ multiplex PCR; TCRdb has only the in-frame clones, and not every one. The repertoire consists of about 54,000 clones, with roughly nine tenths occurring once and the leading ten covering about 14%. This material consisted of peripheral blood, taken 28 days after the second AZD1222 dose. Receptors originate from an adult who received the AZD1222 COVID-19 vaccine.

This clone was detected only once. The CDR3 loop is CASSFRRWDSPLHF. Here the CDR3 DNA reads TGTGCCAGCAGCTTCAGACGATGGGATTCACCCCTCCACTTT. The chain employs TRBV7-8 and TRBJ1-6; D gene unclear. The CDR3 runs 14 residues. CDR1 is SGHVS, CDR2 FQNEAQ, per germline. The V end lost 3 bases, the J end lost 8 bases, and 11 bases lay between the germline ends.

The rearrangement uses TRBV6-5 and TRBJ2-3; 13 bases fit TRBD2. The germline CDR1 and CDR2 sequences are MNHEY and SVGAGI. The CDR3 covers 16 residues. The trim removed 2 bases at V and 4 bases at J, leaving 3 bases unmatched. The chain's CDR3 is CASSYVLAGGADTQYF. DNA of the CDR3: TGTGCCAGCAGTTACGTACTAGCGGGAGGGGCAGATACGCAGTATTTT.

V and J are TRBV7-2 and TRBJ2-1; D not resolved. CDR1 and CDR2 (germline): SGHTA, FQGNSA. Trimming stripped 2 bases from V and 3 bases from J, with 5 bases between. The CDR3 runs to 13 residues. The CDR3 is CASSLIGYNEQFF. DNA for the CDR3: TGTGCCAGCAGCTTAATTGGCTACAATGAGCAGTTCTTC.

The genes are TRBV12-3 or TRBV12-4 and TRBJ1-1; no clear D gene. V lost 6 bases and J lost 0, with 8 bases in between. This CDR3 has 13 amino acids. CDR3 sequence reads: CASSAPMNTEAFF. CDR3 DNA: TGTGCCAGCAGCGCACCTATGAACACTGAAGCTTTCTTT.

The rearrangement links TRBV24-1 to TRBJ2-7; D gene ambiguous. Deletions cut 7 bases from V and 3 bases from J, with 9 bases between. The germline V gene has CDR1 KGHDR and CDR2 SFDVKD. This CDR3 contains 12 residues. CDR3 protein: CATSSQGYEQYF. CDR3 DNA sequence: TGTGCCACCAGCTCTCAAGGCTACGAGCAGTACTTC.

This chain connects TRBV7-9 to TRBJ2-5, with D possibly being TRBD1 or TRBD2 (5 bases each). CDR3 size: 14 residues. Germline V gene data show CDR1 as SEHNR and CDR2 as FQNEAQ (reference sequence). The germline V and J ends were trimmed by 2 bases and 5 bases, with 12 bases remaining between them. CDR3 coding DNA: TGTGCCAGCAGCTTATCGGGACGGCCGGAGACCCAGTACTTC. It specifies CASSLSGRPETQYF.

This chain uses TRBV3-1 (or the pseudogene TRBV3-2) with TRBJ2-2, with 11 bases identical to TRBD1. V dropped 3 bases and J dropped 5; count of bases not matched to a gene: 5. There are 16 residues in the CDR3. The V gene's germline CDR1 is LGHDT and CDR2 YNNKEL (reference sequence). In DNA form, the CDR3 reads TGTGCCAGCAGCCACCTGGACAGGGGGCATACCGGGGAGCTGTTTTTT. Its translation is CASSHLDRGHTGELFF.

This chain uses TRBV19 with TRBJ2-4; D possibly corresponds to TRBD2 (6 bases). Germline CDR1 LNHDA, CDR2 SQIVND (reference sequence). V dropped 2 bases and J dropped 0 bases, with 8 bases sitting between them. This CDR3 has 15 amino acids. The CDR3 sequence: CASSIRGLAKNIQYF. The CDR3 DNA is TGTGCCAGTAGTATAAGGGGACTAGCCAAAAACATTCAGTACTTC.

The J gene is TRBJ2-1, the V gene TRBV5-4, with D unresolved. With 2 bases removed from V and 9 bases from J, the gap between germline ends came to 9 bases. The CDR3 runs 12 residues. The V gene's germline CDR1 is SGHNT and CDR2 YYREEE (reference sequence). The CDR3 region is CASSFVESEQFF. CDR3 DNA sequence: TGTGCCAGCAGCTTCGTAGAGTCTGAGCAGTTCTTC. Full variable domain (missing parts from reference TRBV5-4 and TRBJ2-1): ETGVTQSPTHLIKTRGQQVTLRCSSQSGHNTVSWYQQALGQGPQFIFQYYREEENGRGNFPPRFSGLQFPNYSSELNVNALELDDSALYLCASSFVESEQFFGPGTRLTVL.

The V call is TRBV11-1, the J call TRBJ2-2, with TRBD1 matching over 8 bases. CDR3 length equals 16 residues. The germline gives CDR1 SGHAT, CDR2 FQDESV (reference sequence). The V and J ends lost 5 bases and 3 bases, in that order; junction bases with no gene match: 8. CDR3 nucleotide sequence: TGTGCCAGCAGCCGAGGGGACAGGTGGGACACCGGGGAGCTGTTTTTT. It is translated as CASSRGDRWDTGELFF.

Written as DNA, the CDR3 is TGTGCCAGCAGCAGCCGGGACAGACACACAGATACGCAGTATTTT. As protein: CASSSRDRHTDTQYF. The genes are TRBV13 and TRBJ2-3; 7 positions agree with TRBD1. The CDR3 totals 15 residues. The V and J ends lost 5 bases and 2 bases, in that order; junction bases with no gene match: 7. Germline CDR1 reads PRHDT; CDR2 reads FYEKMQ (reference sequence).

The chain is built from TRBV2 and TRBJ2-2; 7 bases are shared with TRBD2. The CDR3 is 14 residues long. The trim removed 7 bases at V and 2 bases at J, leaving 4 bases unmatched. Germline values: CDR1 SNHLY, CDR2 FYNNEI. CDR3 sequence reads: CASNRDYNTGELFF. The CDR3 nucleotides are TGTGCCAGCAACCGGGACTACAACACCGGGGAGCTGTTTTTT.

V gene TRBV15 combines with J gene TRBJ2-2, with D unresolved. The CDR3 consists of 15 residues. Germline V gives CDR1 LNHNV, CDR2 YYDKDF (reference sequence). Trimming pared 0 bases from V and 4 bases from J, leaving 9 bases between. The DNA for the CDR3 is TGTGCCACCAGCAGAGATGCCCAGCCCACCGGGGAGCTGTTTTTT. It specifies CATSRDAQPTGELFF. Using reference TRBV15 and TRBJ2-2 for the parts outside the CDR3, the full variable domain is DAMVIQNPRYQVTQFGKPVTLSCSQTLNHNVMYWYQQKSSQAPKLLFHYYDKDFNNEADTPDNFQSRRPNTSFCFLDIRSPGLGDTAMYLCATSRDAQPTGELFFGEGSRLTVL.